A selection of T cell receptor beta chains follows, all from one sample in a study of regulatory T cells in long-lasting Graves disease. TCRdb passed the multiplex PCR reads through MiXCR, listing each CDR3 protein once. This table holds 650,000 to 850,000 distinct CDR3 sequences, about 32% found once. Sequencing was performed on peripheral blood mononuclear cells (PBMCs), taken when the disease was refractory, from a patient treated with antithyroid drugs. All receptors derive from a female donor with Graves disease. The CDR3 runs from the conserved cysteine through the conserved F or W. Fields, in order: J gene, CDR3 length, D gene, V gene, clone size, CDR3 protein, CDR3 DNA. The D gene is left open where the match is weak. Some rows have no size entry. The others give once, few or many, or a class for an expanded clone.

j_gene: TRBJ1-6; len: 14; d_gene: .; v_gene: TRBV2; abundance: many; CDR3aa: CASSEQGYNSPLHF; CDR3nt: TGTGCCAGCAGTGAACAAGGTTATAATTCACCCCTCCACTTT
j_gene: TRBJ2-3; len: 13; d_gene: .; v_gene: TRBV12-3/TRBV12-4; abundance: .; CDR3aa: CATETAGTDTQYF; CDR3nt: TGTGCCACCGAGACTGCTGGCACAGATACGCAGTATTTT
j_gene: TRBJ1-1; len: 14; d_gene: .; v_gene: TRBV7-9; abundance: .; CDR3aa: CASRHDFGGPEAFF; CDR3nt: TGTGCCAGCAGACACGACTTCGGGGGACCCGAAGCTTTCTTT
j_gene: TRBJ2-7; len: 15; d_gene: .; v_gene: TRBV6-1; abundance: .; CDR3aa: CASSELGTFPYEQYF; CDR3nt: TGTGCCAGCAGTGAACTAGGGACATTCCCCTACGAGCAGTACTTC
j_gene: TRBJ1-5; len: 15; d_gene: .; v_gene: TRBV2; abundance: few; CDR3aa: CASSSENRGNQPQHF; CDR3nt: TGTGCCAGCAGTTCAGAAAACAGGGGCAATCAGCCCCAGCATTTT
j_gene: TRBJ1-5; len: 15; d_gene: TRBD1; v_gene: TRBV12-3/TRBV12-4; abundance: .; CDR3aa: CASRRPGTGIQPQHF; CDR3nt: TGTGCCAGCAGAAGACCCGGGACAGGTATACAGCCCCAGCATTTT
j_gene: TRBJ2-5; len: 14; d_gene: TRBD2; v_gene: TRBV18; abundance: once; CDR3aa: CASPQGTSQETQYF; CDR3nt: TGTGCCAGCCCACAAGGGACTAGCCAAGAGACCCAGTACTTC
j_gene: TRBJ1-3; len: 14; d_gene: .; v_gene: TRBV6-1; abundance: .; CDR3aa: CASSQGISGNTIYF; CDR3nt: TGTGCCAGCAGTCAGGGTATCTCTGGAAACACCATATATTTT
j_gene: TRBJ1-1; len: 15; d_gene: .; v_gene: TRBV6-1; abundance: .; CDR3aa: CASSQDRTPNTEAFF; CDR3nt: TGTGCCAGCAGCCAAGATCGGACACCGAACACTGAAGCTTTCTTT
j_gene: TRBJ1-4; len: 15; d_gene: TRBD1; v_gene: TRBV28; abundance: .; CDR3aa: CASSATTGGGEKLFF; CDR3nt: TGTGCCAGCAGTGCAACCACAGGGGGGGGTGAAAAACTGTTTTTT
j_gene: TRBJ2-5; len: 20; d_gene: TRBD2; v_gene: TRBV7-6; abundance: .; CDR3aa: CASSPTPCSGSGMWQETQYF; CDR3nt: TGTGCCAGCAGCCCCACCCCGTGTAGCGGGAGTGGTATGTGGCAAGAGACCCAGTACTTC
j_gene: TRBJ1-2; len: 16; d_gene: TRBD1; v_gene: TRBV2; abundance: few; CDR3aa: CASSYSHTGGELGYTF; CDR3nt: TGTGCCAGCAGTTACTCCCATACAGGGGGCGAGTTAGGCTACACCTTC
j_gene: TRBJ1-3; len: 16; d_gene: .; v_gene: TRBV11-2; abundance: few; CDR3aa: CASSPRAGVSGNTIYF; CDR3nt: TGTGCCAGCAGCCCCAGGGCAGGGGTCTCTGGAAACACCATATATTTT
j_gene: TRBJ2-7; len: 14; d_gene: TRBD2; v_gene: TRBV9; abundance: .; CDR3aa: CASSALGGSYEQYF; CDR3nt: TGTGCCAGCAGCGCTCTGGGAGGGAGCTACGAGCAGTACTTC
j_gene: TRBJ1-1; len: 13; d_gene: .; v_gene: TRBV3-1; abundance: few; CDR3aa: CASSSLRGTEAFF; CDR3nt: TGTGCCAGCAGCTCCTTGAGGGGCACTGAAGCTTTCTTT
j_gene: TRBJ1-2; len: 11; d_gene: .; v_gene: TRBV6-1; abundance: once; CDR3aa: CASSRKAGYTF; CDR3nt: TGTGCCAGCAGTCGGAAGGCAGGCTACACCTTC
j_gene: TRBJ2-2; len: 15; d_gene: .; v_gene: TRBV2; abundance: many; CDR3aa: CASSARQRNTGELFF; CDR3nt: TGTGCCAGCAGTGCCAGACAGAGGAACACCGGGGAGCTGTTTTTT
j_gene: TRBJ2-5; len: 14; d_gene: TRBD2; v_gene: TRBV6-1; abundance: many; CDR3aa: CASRTSRFQETQYF; CDR3nt: TGTGCCAGCAGGACTAGCCGATTCCAAGAGACCCAGTACTTC
j_gene: TRBJ2-7; len: 15; d_gene: .; v_gene: TRBV28; abundance: many; CDR3aa: CASTTWGGLDYEQYF; CDR3nt: TGTGCCAGCACCACCTGGGGCGGACTGGACTACGAGCAGTACTTC
j_gene: TRBJ1-1; len: 13; d_gene: .; v_gene: TRBV29-1; abundance: .; CDR3aa: CSVAGAVNTEAFF; CDR3nt: TGCAGCGTTGCAGGAGCGGTGAACACTGAAGCTTTCTTT
j_gene: TRBJ2-1; len: 16; d_gene: .; v_gene: TRBV5-4; abundance: .; CDR3aa: CASSLGGGLSGYEQFF; CDR3nt: TGTGCCAGCAGCTTAGGGGGGGGGCTGTCTGGCTATGAGCAGTTCTTC
j_gene: TRBJ1-3; len: 15; d_gene: .; v_gene: TRBV30; abundance: .; CDR3aa: CAWDGRRGSGNTIYF; CDR3nt: TGTGCCTGGGATGGAAGGAGAGGATCTGGAAACACCATATATTTT
j_gene: TRBJ1-4; len: 17; d_gene: TRBD1; v_gene: TRBV7-2; abundance: few; CDR3aa: CASSRTGTGVLGEKLFF; CDR3nt: TGTGCCAGCAGCCGGACTGGGACAGGGGTTCTAGGCGAAAAACTGTTTTTT
j_gene: TRBJ2-7; len: 13; d_gene: TRBD1; v_gene: TRBV6-1; abundance: many; CDR3aa: CASSVTTGVEQYF; CDR3nt: TGTGCCAGCAGTGTAACTACAGGGGTCGAGCAGTACTTC
j_gene: TRBJ2-7; len: 13; d_gene: .; v_gene: TRBV6-1; abundance: .; CDR3aa: CASRRAETYEQYF; CDR3nt: TGTGCCAGCAGGAGAGCAGAAACCTACGAGCAGTACTTC
j_gene: TRBJ2-7; len: 13; d_gene: .; v_gene: TRBV6-1; abundance: few; CDR3aa: CASSAGTTLEQYF; CDR3nt: TGTGCCAGCAGCGCCGGGACAACTTTGGAGCAGTACTTC
j_gene: TRBJ1-1; len: 14; d_gene: .; v_gene: TRBV27; abundance: few; CDR3aa: CASSPQWGTPSAFF; CDR3nt: TGTGCCAGCAGTCCTCAATGGGGGACCCCGAGTGCTTTCTTT
j_gene: TRBJ1-2; len: 14; d_gene: TRBD1; v_gene: TRBV10-3; abundance: .; CDR3aa: CAISEDRVRYGYTF; CDR3nt: TGTGCCATCAGTGAAGACAGGGTCCGCTATGGCTACACCTTC
j_gene: TRBJ1-4; len: 15; d_gene: .; v_gene: TRBV6-5; abundance: few; CDR3aa: CASSFIRGFNEKLFF; CDR3nt: TGTGCCAGCAGTTTCATCAGGGGATTCAATGAAAAACTGTTTTTT
j_gene: TRBJ1-1; len: 15; d_gene: .; v_gene: TRBV12-3/TRBV12-4; abundance: few; CDR3aa: CASSPNHLKVPEAFF; CDR3nt: TGTGCCAGCAGTCCGAACCACCTCAAAGTTCCTGAAGCTTTCTTT
j_gene: TRBJ2-2; len: 16; d_gene: .; v_gene: TRBV6-5; abundance: few; CDR3aa: CASSFFRRPDTGELFF; CDR3nt: TGTGCCAGCAGTTTTTTCAGGCGGCCGGACACCGGGGAGCTGTTTTTT
j_gene: TRBJ2-7; len: 15; d_gene: .; v_gene: TRBV5-1; abundance: few; CDR3aa: CASRTSGTASYEQYF; CDR3nt: TGTGCCAGCAGAACCTCCGGGACCGCCTCCTACGAGCAGTACTTC
j_gene: TRBJ2-7; len: 14; d_gene: .; v_gene: TRBV6-1; abundance: .; CDR3aa: CVSSKGTQFYEQYF; CDR3nt: TGTGTCAGCAGTAAAGGGACTCAATTCTACGAGCAGTACTTC
j_gene: TRBJ2-2; len: 13; d_gene: .; v_gene: TRBV10-3; abundance: many; CDR3aa: CAISLSGTGELFF; CDR3nt: TGTGCCATCAGTCTTAGCGGCACCGGGGAGCTGTTTTTT
j_gene: TRBJ2-4; len: 16; d_gene: .; v_gene: TRBV12-3/TRBV12-4; abundance: few; CDR3aa: CASREPRELAKNIQYF; CDR3nt: TGTGCCAGCAGGGAACCCAGGGAACTAGCCAAAAACATTCAGTACTTC
j_gene: TRBJ2-4; len: 15; d_gene: .; v_gene: TRBV28; abundance: few; CDR3aa: CASSPLEILKNIQYF; CDR3nt: TGTGCCAGCAGTCCGCTCGAAATCCTTAAAAACATTCAGTACTTC
j_gene: TRBJ1-1; len: 16; d_gene: TRBD1; v_gene: TRBV29-1; abundance: .; CDR3aa: CSVTGTGGAKNTEAFF; CDR3nt: TGCAGCGTTACCGGGACAGGGGGCGCGAAGAACACTGAAGCTTTCTTT
j_gene: TRBJ1-1; len: 15; d_gene: TRBD1; v_gene: TRBV19; abundance: .; CDR3aa: CASSMTGVGNTEAFF; CDR3nt: TGTGCCAGTAGTATGACAGGGGTCGGGAACACTGAAGCTTTCTTT
j_gene: TRBJ1-2; len: 12; d_gene: .; v_gene: TRBV28; abundance: few; CDR3aa: CASRLVNYGYTF; CDR3nt: TGTGCCAGCCGACTGGTAAACTATGGCTACACCTTC
j_gene: TRBJ1-5; len: 14; d_gene: .; v_gene: TRBV27; abundance: few; CDR3aa: CASSLGLRDQPQHF; CDR3nt: TGTGCCAGCAGTTTAGGACTGAGGGATCAGCCCCAGCATTTT
j_gene: TRBJ2-7; len: 15; d_gene: .; v_gene: TRBV6-2/TRBV6-3; abundance: .; CDR3aa: CASSYPTNLGREQYF; CDR3nt: TGTGCCAGCAGTTACCCCACAAATCTAGGGCGCGAGCAGTACTTC
j_gene: TRBJ1-1; len: 17; d_gene: TRBD1; v_gene: TRBV12-3/TRBV12-4; abundance: .; CDR3aa: CASTLRPLGTVNTEAFF; CDR3nt: TGTGCCAGCACCCTTCGGCCATTGGGGACAGTGAACACTGAAGCTTTCTTT
j_gene: TRBJ2-5; len: 15; d_gene: .; v_gene: TRBV6-5; abundance: .; CDR3aa: CASSYSGQGGETQYF; CDR3nt: TGTGCCAGCAGTTATAGCGGTCAGGGCGGCGAGACCCAGTACTTC
j_gene: TRBJ2-7; len: 12; d_gene: .; v_gene: TRBV20-1; abundance: .; CDR3aa: CSASNLEYEQYF; CDR3nt: TGCAGTGCTAGTAACCTAGAGTACGAGCAGTACTTC
j_gene: TRBJ2-7; len: 13; d_gene: TRBD1; v_gene: TRBV12-5; abundance: few; CDR3aa: CASGITGGYEQYF; CDR3nt: TGTGCTAGTGGTATTACAGGGGGCTACGAGCAGTACTTC
j_gene: TRBJ1-3; len: 19; d_gene: TRBD1; v_gene: TRBV28; abundance: .; CDR3aa: CASSLVRWGQGNSGNTIYF; CDR3nt: TGTGCCAGCAGTTTGGTTCGGTGGGGACAGGGTAACTCTGGAAACACCATATATTTT
j_gene: TRBJ1-2; len: 16; d_gene: .; v_gene: TRBV5-1; abundance: .; CDR3aa: CASGEAGGGENYGYTF; CDR3nt: TGCGCCAGCGGTGAGGCGGGAGGAGGTGAGAACTATGGCTACACCTTC
j_gene: TRBJ1-6; len: 13; d_gene: TRBD1; v_gene: TRBV2; abundance: .; CDR3aa: CAGFRDRGSPLHF; CDR3nt: TGTGCCGGGTTCCGGGACAGGGGTTCACCCCTCCACTTT
j_gene: TRBJ2-2; len: 14; d_gene: .; v_gene: TRBV15; abundance: .; CDR3aa: CVTSRGVNTGELFF; CDR3nt: TGTGTCACCAGCAGAGGGGTAAACACCGGGGAGCTGTTTTTT
j_gene: TRBJ2-7; len: 13; d_gene: TRBD1; v_gene: TRBV6-1; abundance: .; CDR3aa: CASSEGRGLALYF; CDR3nt: TGTGCCAGCAGTGAAGGCAGGGGGCTAGCTTTATACTTC
j_gene: TRBJ1-1; len: 14; d_gene: .; v_gene: TRBV6-1; abundance: .; CDR3aa: CASRTAGRNTEAFF; CDR3nt: TGTGCCAGCAGGACGGCCGGGAGGAACACTGAAGCTTTCTTT
j_gene: TRBJ1-1; len: 13; d_gene: TRBD1; v_gene: TRBV6-1; abundance: .; CDR3aa: CASSPTRGTEAFF; CDR3nt: TGTGCCAGCAGTCCGACCAGGGGGACTGAAGCTTTCTTT
j_gene: TRBJ1-1; len: 14; d_gene: .; v_gene: TRBV13; abundance: .; CDR3aa: CASSLEEGLGEAFF; CDR3nt: TGTGCCAGCAGCTTAGAGGAGGGTTTGGGTGAAGCTTTCTTT
j_gene: TRBJ1-1; len: 15; d_gene: .; v_gene: TRBV6-2/TRBV6-3; abundance: once; CDR3aa: CASEGQGLANTEAFF; CDR3nt: TGTGCCAGCGAGGGCCAGGGGTTGGCGAACACTGAAGCTTTCTTT
j_gene: TRBJ2-7; len: 13; d_gene: .; v_gene: TRBV5-1; abundance: .; CDR3aa: CASTGLSSYEQYF; CDR3nt: TGCGCCAGCACGGGACTTAGCTCCTACGAGCAGTACTTC